This T cell receptor beta chain was documented in a study of T-cell memory formation after mild COVID-19. TCRalpha and TCRbeta libraries used 5'RACE with constant-segment primers and UMIs. TCRdb used MiXCR to reprocess the 5' RACE reads, holding one entry per CDR3 protein. This sample has under 300,000 distinct CDR3 sequences, with 8.5% to 9.5% found just once. This clonotype was seen only a few times. V lost 1 base and J 5 bases, leaving 15 bases between the germline ends. The CDR3 is 15 amino acids. Germline loops: CDR1 LGHNA, CDR2 YNFKEQ. The chain employs TRBV4-2 and TRBJ2-7, with D possibly being TRBD1 (6 bases). The sample was PBMCs or a T cell subset sorted from them (not recorded which). The clonotype was recovered from a young man who had mild COVID-19 (a few samples of this study predate the infection). Cell type and time point are not known. In DNA, the CDR3 is TGTGCCAGCAGCCAAGTTCCCGGACAGTCCCACGAGCAGTACTTC. Amino acids: CASSQVPGQSHEQYF.